This T cell receptor (beta chain) derives from a study of sequential checkpoint blockade in melanoma. The wider study: Arm A got nivolumab then ipilimumab; arm B the reverse, 1:1. Maintenance nivolumab came after either treatment sequence.

Assay used: immunoSEQ multiplex PCR; TCRdb lists only in-frame clones, some missing. Here the sample spans approximately 10,000 clones, roughly 57% being singletons. This clone turned up a few times. The germline V gene has CDR1 SGHRS and CDR2 YFSETQ. The CDR3 contains 12 residues. V dropped 2 bases and J dropped 5 bases, with 7 bases sitting between them. Sample treatment: randomized to nivolumab then ipilimumab (arm A) or the reverse (arm B). Sorted cells were live CD3+CD8+, lacking CD19 and CD56, from PBMCs. The origin of this receptor is a human donor with melanoma. Here the sequenced sample was CD8+ T cells sorted from blood (inferred from file names), taken from a patient given nivolumab and ipilimumab in sequence. The V and J genes are TRBV5-1 and TRBJ2-5, with D maybe TRBD2 (6 bases). This CDR3 reads CASSFREETQYF. The CDR3, as DNA: TGCGCCAGCAGCTTCCGGGAGGAGACCCAGTACTTC.